Following are 26 T cell receptor beta chains from one sample sequenced in a study of Graves' ophthalmopathy and Graves' hyperthyroidism. Amplification from RNA transcripts yielded the TCR beta CDR3 regions. The first-round RT-PCR employed HTBI primers together with the Qiagen OneStep RT-PCR kit. A multiplex PCR was then performed as the second round. A single record per CDR3 protein comes from TCRdb applying MiXCR to the multiplex PCR reads. The table lists tens of thousands of distinct CDR3 sequences, around half of them singletons, with about 24% in the top ten. The sample comprised peripheral blood. These receptors all stem from an adult man with Graves' ophthalmopathy.

This rearrangement joins TRBV20-1 to TRBJ2-1; D is possibly TRBD1 (6 bases). CDR3 size: 16 residues. V was cut by 6 bases and J by 3 bases, with 21 bases left in between. Germline loops: CDR1 DFQATT, CDR2 SNEGSKA (reference sequence). Here the CDR3 reads CSADDHRVFDYNEQFF. In DNA form, the CDR3 reads TGCAGTGCCGACGATCACAGGGTTTTTGACTACAATGAGCAGTTCTTC.

Relative to its sample, this clonotype is medium-sized. The CDR3 nucleotides read TGTGCCATCAGTGTCAGGGGGCCAACTGAAGCTTTCTTT. It translates to CAISVRGPTEAFF. The rearrangement links TRBV10-3 to TRBJ1-1, with 8 bases lining up with TRBD1. Looked up from germline, CDR1 is ENHRY and CDR2 is SYGVKD. V gave up 4 bases and J gave up 5 bases; unmatched junction bases: 3. This CDR3 is built from 13 residues.

This clonotype appeared many times. V and J are TRBV4-1 and TRBJ2-7; 11 bases are shared with TRBD2. Germline V CDR1 and CDR2: MGHRA, YSYEKL. J lost 7 bases, V lost 4 bases, and 9 bases had no gene match. The CDR3 is made up of 15 amino acids. The CDR3 sequence: CASSRKLAGEVEQYF. The CDR3 DNA follows: TGCGCCAGCAGCCGGAAACTAGCGGGAGAAGTTGAGCAGTACTTC.

The genes are TRBV5-1 and TRBJ2-3; 8 nucleotides match TRBD2. The CDR3 totals 15 residues. Germline trimming cut 6 bases from V and 5 bases from J; bases unmatched to any gene: 11. Germline CDR1 reads SGHRS; CDR2 reads YFSETQ. CDR3 sequence: CASNRRGGGVDTQYF. CDR3 nucleotides: TGCGCCAGCAACCGCCGGGGGGGCGGGGTAGATACGCAGTATTTT.

Of note for this clonotype: One end of the junction does not line up with germline, which may come from a read error. The chain recombines TRBV7-9 with TRBJ1-6; tentatively, D is TRBD1 (5 bases). Germline V lookup: CDR1 SEHNR, CDR2 FQNEAQ (reference sequence). The length of the CDR3 is 15 residues. CDR3 amino acids: CVSSLTTENYSPLHF. The CDR3 DNA reads TGTGTCAGCAGCTTAACGACAGAGAATTATTCACCCCTCCACTTT. Based on the CDR3 plus reference TRBV7-9 and TRBJ1-6, the full variable domain is DTGVSQNPRHKITKRGQNVTFRCDPISEHNRLYWYRQTLGQGPEFLTYFQNEAQLEKSRLLSDRFSAERPKGSFSTLEIQRTEQGDSAMYLCVSSLTTENYSPLHFGNGTRLTVT.

This clonotype was counted many times. This chain joins TRBV20-1 and TRBJ2-3; D possibly corresponds to TRBD2 (6 bases). Trimming pared 6 bases from V and 4 bases from J, leaving 20 bases between. The CDR3 sequence is 15 residues long. From germline, CDR1 is DFQATT and CDR2 SNEGSKA (reference sequence). CDR3 in DNA: TGCAGTGCCCAACGCGGGGCGGCGGCCCCAGATACGCAGTATTTT. Amino acid sequence: CSAQRGAAAPDTQYF.

The table lists this clonotype with many counts. The chain employs TRBV14 and TRBJ2-7; D unclear. Germline V gives CDR1 SGHDN, CDR2 FVKESK. V shed 4 bases and J shed 3 bases, with 13 bases lying between them. The CDR3 is made up of 14 amino acids. DNA of the CDR3: TGTGCCAGCAGCCGATATTACCCAGACTACGAGCAGTACTTC. This translates into CASSRYYPDYEQYF.

This clonotype was counted only a few times. The chain employs TRBV20-1 and TRBJ1-1, with D hard to call. This CDR3 is built from 14 residues. Germline V gene data show CDR1 as DFQATT and CDR2 as SNEGSKA (reference sequence). V was clipped by 3 bases and J by 4 bases, with 15 bases between them. CDR3 nucleotide sequence: TGCAGTGCTAGGACTGTGGACGGACCCACTGAAGCTTTCTTT. Encoded protein: CSARTVDGPTEAFF.

This CDR3 reads CASSGFSTGYSPLHF. The DNA of the CDR3 is TGTGCCAGCAGCGGATTCTCGACAGGGTATTCACCCCTCCACTTT. The rearrangement uses TRBV9 and TRBJ1-6; 7 nucleotides align to TRBD1. Unmatched junction bases numbered 8, after V lost 3 bases and J lost 8 bases. In germline, CDR1 is SGDLS, CDR2 YYNGEE. CDR3 length: 15 residues. Looking up the rest from reference TRBV9 and TRBJ1-6 gives the full variable domain: DSGVTQTPKHLITATGQRVTLRCSPRSGDLSVYWYQQSLDQGLQFLIQYYNGEERAKGNILERFSAQQFPDLHSELNLSSLELGDSALYFCASSGFSTGYSPLHFGNGTRLTVT.

This clonotype was detected ten times or more. The J gene is TRBJ2-3, the V gene TRBV12-3 or TRBV12-4; the D is unclear. This CDR3 spans 11 amino acids. The CDR3: CASLGTDTQYF. The CDR3 coding sequence is TGTGCAAGTCTTGGCACAGATACGCAGTATTTT.

This clonotype appeared many times. The chain joins TRBV5-1 to TRBJ2-1; TRBD2 aligns across 8 bases. Germline V gene data show CDR1 as SGHRS and CDR2 as YFSETQ. The CDR3 covers 15 residues. Trimming removed 1 base from V and 6 bases from J; junction bases left unmatched: 6. The CDR3 nucleotides read TGCGCCAGCAGCTTGACCGGGACTAGGATCAATGAGCAGTTCTTC. This sequence encodes CASSLTGTRINEQFF.

This clonotype was recorded many times. The chain carries TRBV4-2 and TRBJ2-3; a weak D match, TRBD2 (6 bases). The germline V and J ends were trimmed by 5 bases and 8 bases, with 17 bases remaining between them. Germline V gene lookup returns CDR1 LGHNA and CDR2 YNFKEQ. This CDR3 comprises 14 residues. The CDR3, as DNA: TGTGCCAGCAGCTCATTGCGATCGGGAGCTACGCAGTATTTT. This codes for CASSSLRSGATQYF.

This clonotype was counted at least ten times. This chain connects TRBV25-1 to TRBJ1-5; D ambiguous. The CDR3 runs to 14 residues. Germline V gene sequence: CDR1 MGHDK, CDR2 SYGVNS. Trimming cost V 4 bases and J 5 bases, with 12 bases left between them. Written as DNA, the CDR3 is TGTGCCAGCAGTGGGCCAGACGAGGATCAGCCCCAGCATTTT. Amino acids: CASSGPDEDQPQHF.

As for this clonotype: Because the CDR3 is missing its conserved closing phenylalanine or tryptophan, this is likely a read error. The chain links TRBV7-2 to TRBJ2-5; D unclear. Germline CDR1 SGHTA, CDR2 FQGNSA. The CDR3 loop spans 12 amino acids. The CDR3 bases are TGTGCCGGCAGCTCAAACCAAGAGACCCAGTACCTC. Translation: CAGSSNQETQYL.

Comment on this clonotype: At one end, the junction sequence differs from germline, possibly due to a read error. The chain recombines TRBV7-7 with TRBJ2-1, with TRBD1 matching 11 bases. CDR1 SSHAT and CDR2 FNYEAQ come from the germline V gene (reference sequence). The CDR3 spans 15 residues. The CDR3 spells CASSWGTGGYNEQFF. The CDR3 bases are TGTGCTAGCAGCTGGGGGACAGGGGGGTACAATGAGCAGTTCTTC.

V and J are TRBV7-2 and TRBJ1-5; the match to TRBD1 covers 9 bases. V gave up 4 bases and J gave up 4 bases; unmatched junction bases: 2. The CDR3 is made up of 14 amino acids. The germline V gene has CDR1 SGHTA and CDR2 FQGNSA. CDR3 amino acids: CASSYGQGNQPQHF. The CDR3 DNA sequence: TGTGCCAGCAGCTACGGACAGGGGAATCAGCCCCAGCATTTT.

This clonotype has ten or more counts. The chain has TRBV7-3 and TRBJ2-2, with 7 bases identical to TRBD2. J was trimmed by 7 bases and V by 7 bases; bases with no gene match: 15. CDR1 and CDR2 (germline): SGHTA, FQGTGA. This CDR3 is built from 16 residues. The CDR3 region is CASTNNWGGVRGELFF. CDR3 DNA sequence: TGTGCCAGCACCAATAACTGGGGAGGGGTGCGCGGGGAGCTGTTTTTT. Full variable domain (rest looked up from reference TRBV7-3 and TRBJ2-2): GAGVSQTPSNKVTEKGKYVELRCDPISGHTALYWYRQSLGQGPEFLIYFQGTGAADDSGLPNDRFFAVRPEGSVSTLKIQRTERGDSAVYLCASTNNWGGVRGELFFGEGSRLTVL.

This clonotype was detected many times. The rearrangement links TRBV19 to TRBJ2-3, with 9 bases that match TRBD2. The CDR3 runs to 14 residues. Trimming at V came to 7 bases and at J to 3 bases, leaving 5 bases not matched to a gene. Germline lookup yields CDR1 LNHDA and CDR2 SQIVND (reference sequence). The CDR3 sequence: CASTLAGRTDTQYF. CDR3 nucleotides: TGTGCCAGTACCCTAGCGGGACGGACAGATACGCAGTATTTT.

This chain joins TRBV5-4 and TRBJ2-2; 7 bases align to TRBD1. The CDR3 loop spans 13 amino acids. Unmatched junction bases numbered 6, after V lost 4 bases and J lost 9 bases. Germline CDR1 is SGHNT and CDR2 is YYREEE (reference sequence). The CDR3 region is CASSRQGSRELFF. DNA for the CDR3: TGTGCCAGCAGCCGACAGGGTTCCCGGGAGCTGTTTTTT.

This clonotype was seen ten or more times. CDR3 sequence reads: CASSATGENDYTF. The CDR3 DNA follows: TGTGCCAGCAGTGCGACAGGGGAAAATGACTACACCTTC. The genes are TRBV6-1 and TRBJ1-2, with 8 bases lining up with TRBD1. V shed 4 bases, J shed 10 bases, and the junction held 8 bases outside the gene matches. Germline-derived CDR1 and CDR2 are MNHNS and SASEGT. The CDR3 runs 13 residues.

To note about this clonotype: The junction does not match germline at one end; this may be a read error. The chain is built from TRBV9 and TRBJ1-2, with D perhaps TRBD1 (6 bases). This CDR3 is built from 15 residues. In germline, CDR1 is SGDLS, CDR2 YYNGEE. The CDR3 sequence: CDSSDPWGLGYGYTF. The CDR3 bases are TGTGACAGCAGCGACCCATGGGGGCTCGGGTATGGCTACACCTTC.

The rearrangement joins TRBV2 to TRBJ1-5; no reliable D call. V lost 6 bases, J lost 0 bases, and 12 bases lay in between. The CDR3 length is 15 residues. Germline V gene sequence: CDR1 SNHLY, CDR2 FYNNEI. The CDR3 DNA reads TGTGCCAGCAGGTGGACTCATAATAGCAATCAGCCCCAGCATTTT. Translation gives CASRWTHNSNQPQHF.

This clonotype showed up many times. V usage is TRBV11-2 and J usage is TRBJ1-2; 8 bases are shared with TRBD1. Per the germline V gene, CDR1 is SGHAT and CDR2 is FQNNGV. This CDR3 is built from 14 residues. V gave up 5 bases and J gave up 3 bases; unmatched junction bases: 5. The CDR3 region is CASSDTGGDYGYTF. CDR3 nucleotides: TGTGCCAGCAGCGACACAGGGGGAGACTATGGCTACACCTTC.

The chain combines TRBV12-5 with TRBJ2-3; D is undetermined. This CDR3 has 14 residues. Germline V CDR1 and CDR2: LGHNT, FRNRAP. CDR3 coding DNA: TGTGCCAGCAGCCCCGACAACCCGGCAGATACGCAGTATTTT. It specifies CASSPDNPADTQYF.

The chain links TRBV7-9 to TRBJ2-2; possibly TRBD1 for D (5 bases). The V gene lost 5 bases and the J gene lost 6 bases, with 10 bases spanning the gap. The CDR3 runs 13 residues. The germline gives CDR1 SEHNR, CDR2 FQNEAQ (reference sequence). CDR3 DNA sequence: TGTGCCAGCAGCCCCGCAGGGTCCGGGGAGCTGTTTTTT. Translation gives CASSPAGSGELFF.

The rearrangement joins TRBV24-1 to TRBJ1-2, with TRBD1 as a possible D gene (6 bases). This CDR3 contains 11 residues. Germline V gene sequence: CDR1 KGHDR, CDR2 SFDVKD. V was clipped by 5 bases and J by 7 bases, with 7 bases between them. In DNA, the CDR3 is TGTGCCACCAGTGCGGGGGCTGGCTACACCTTC. Translating it yields CATSAGAGYTF.